Following are 20 T cell receptor beta chains from one sample sequenced in a study of T cell responses to AZD1222 COVID-19 vaccine. Profiled with immunoSEQ multiplex PCR; TCRdb holds only in-frame clones, not every one. The sample includes some 130,000 clones, under 90% of them seen just once. Sequencing was performed on peripheral blood, taken on day 0 of AZD1222 vaccination. Source of these receptors: an adult in good health.

The chain uses TRBV2 and TRBJ1-6, with 7 bases that match TRBD1. After removal of 6 bases from V and 4 bases from J, the junction contained 12 bases not matched to a gene. Looked up from germline, CDR1 is SNHLY and CDR2 is FYNNEI. The length of the CDR3 is 17 residues. The CDR3, as DNA: TGTGCCAGCAGCACGACAGGGCCCCAACTTTATAATTCACCCCTCCACTTT. Translating gives CASSTTGPQLYNSPLHF.

J is TRBJ1-2 and V is TRBV9; D is unresolved. V dropped 5 bases and J dropped 4 bases, with 21 bases sitting between them. This CDR3 has 16 residues. CDR1 is SGDLS and CDR2 is YYNGEE in the germline V gene. In DNA, the CDR3 is TGTGCCAGCAGACTGGGCGGCGACGGAGGATTCTATGGCTACACCTTC. This gives the protein CASRLGGDGGFYGYTF.

This clone has just one count. The chain has TRBV19 and TRBJ1-1, with D perhaps TRBD1 (5 bases). The ends were cut back, 7 bases at V and 2 bases at J, with 29 bases in the middle. This CDR3 has 19 amino acids. CDR1 and CDR2 (germline): LNHDA, SQIVND (reference sequence). CDR3 protein: CASMRLRKTRQSINTEAFF. CDR3 DNA: TGTGCCAGTATGCGCCTGAGGAAAACTAGACAGTCCATTAACACTGAAGCTTTCTTT.

This chain joins TRBV7-2 and TRBJ2-7, with 10 positions matching TRBD1. This CDR3 has 14 residues. Trimming took 4 bases from V and 3 from J; bases not matched to a gene: 3. Germline V gene lookup returns CDR1 SGHTA and CDR2 FQGNSA. The DNA for the CDR3 is TGTGCCAGCAGCTCGGGGGACAGGGGCTACGAGCAGTACTTC. This gives the protein CASSSGDRGYEQYF.

The chain links TRBV2 to TRBJ2-7, with TRBD2 matching over 9 bases. The germline CDR1 and CDR2 sequences are SNHLY and FYNNEI. This CDR3 has 14 residues. V shed 8 bases and J 3 bases; nucleotides not matched to a gene: 8. CDR3 sequence (DNA): TGTGCCAGCTTTAGCGGGGGCTCTGACTACGAGCAGTACTTC. Residues: CASFSGGSDYEQYF. The full variable domain, with the rest looked up from reference TRBV2 and TRBJ2-7, is EPEVTQTPSHQVTQMGQEVILRCVPISNHLYFYWYRQILGQKVEFLVSFYNNEISEKSEIFDDQFSVERPDGSNFTLKIRSTKLEDSAMYFCASFSGGSDYEQYFGPGTRLTVT.

The chain uses TRBV4-1 and TRBJ2-4; no firm D call. Looked up from germline, CDR1 is MGHRA and CDR2 is YSYEKL. The CDR3 runs to 15 residues. V gave up 6 bases and J gave up 0 bases, with 12 bases separating them. The CDR3 here is CASSSSEIAKNIQYF. The DNA for the CDR3 is TGCGCCAGCAGTTCGTCGGAAATAGCCAAAAACATTCAGTACTTC.

This chain links TRBV5-5 with TRBJ2-5; D may be TRBD1 (6 bases). Germline CDR1 and CDR2: SGHKS and YYEKEE (reference sequence). CDR3 length: 14 residues. V lost 4 bases and J lost 1, with 11 bases in between. The CDR3 sequence: CASSTGQTQETQYF. CDR3 bases: TGTGCCAGCAGCACCGGACAGACCCAAGAGACCCAGTACTTC.

This clone was seen a few times. V is TRBV3-1 (or the pseudogene TRBV3-2) and J is TRBJ1-2; 8 bases are shared with TRBD1. The V gene end was trimmed by 8 bases and the J gene end by 4 bases; junction bases not matched to a gene: 9. This CDR3 contains 14 residues. In germline, CDR1 is LGHDT, CDR2 YNNKEL (reference sequence). The CDR3 here is CASGFQGAGYGYTF. Written as DNA, the CDR3 is TGTGCCAGCGGTTTTCAGGGGGCTGGCTATGGCTACACCTTC.

This rearrangement joins TRBV5-5 to TRBJ1-1, with TRBD1 as a possible D gene (5 bases). Germline V CDR1 and CDR2: SGHKS, YYEKEE (reference sequence). The CDR3 has 16 amino acids. With 6 bases removed from V and 0 bases from J, the gap between germline ends came to 18 bases. This chain's CDR3 is CASITHQGLMNTEAFF. For the CDR3, the DNA is TGTGCCAGCATCACCCATCAGGGACTGATGAACACTGAAGCTTTCTTT.

The chain recombines TRBV5-4 with TRBJ2-3, with a possible D match to TRBD1 (6 bases). Trimming shortened V by 5 bases and J by 2 bases, and 15 bases separated the two germline ends. The CDR3 has 15 amino acids. Looked up from germline, CDR1 is SGHNT and CDR2 is YYREEE (reference sequence). For the CDR3, the DNA is TGTGCCAGCAGGAAAGCACAGGGCTTCACAGATACGCAGTATTTT. Translating gives CASRKAQGFTDTQYF.

This clone was picked up one time. The genes are TRBV6-5 and TRBJ2-3; the D gene could be TRBD1 or TRBD2 (6 bases each). The CDR3 has 15 residues. Trimming cost V 6 bases and J 0 bases, with 13 bases left between them. From germline, CDR1 is MNHEY and CDR2 SVGAGI. CDR3: CASSLQGTSTDTQYF. The DNA for the CDR3 is TGTGCCAGCAGCCTCCAGGGGACTAGCACAGATACGCAGTATTTT.

The genes are TRBV6-2 or TRBV6-3 and TRBJ1-5; D not certain. Germline-derived CDR1 and CDR2 are MNHEY and SVGEGT. Trimming left V 2 bases short and J 1 base short, with 21 bases between. The CDR3 extends over 19 amino acids. This CDR3 reads CASSYLFGKGEGSNQPQHF. The CDR3 DNA reads as TGTGCCAGCAGTTACCTCTTTGGAAAGGGAGAAGGGAGCAATCAGCCCCAGCATTTT.

The V call is TRBV3-1 (or the pseudogene TRBV3-2), the J call TRBJ1-6; no clear D. Between the trimmed V and J ends, which lost 1 base and 7 bases, there was a span of 8 bases. Germline V gene sequence: CDR1 LGHDT, CDR2 YNNKEL (reference sequence). The CDR3 extends over 14 amino acids. This CDR3 reads CASSQGAANSPLHF. Written as DNA, the CDR3 is TGTGCCAGCAGCCAAGGGGCAGCAAATTCACCCCTCCACTTT.

This clone was seen more than once but under ten times. This chain connects TRBV6-2 or TRBV6-3 to TRBJ2-5; D may correspond to TRBD1 or TRBD2 (5 bases each). The length of the CDR3 is 14 residues. Per germline, CDR1 MNHEY and CDR2 SVGEGT. The ends were cut back, 5 bases at V and 7 bases at J, with 17 bases in the middle. The CDR3 protein is CASSPGTLRGTQYF. CDR3 DNA sequence: TGTGCCAGCAGTCCCGGGACCTTAAGGGGGACCCAGTACTTC.

This rearrangement joins TRBV20-1 to TRBJ1-1; possibly TRBD1 for D (5 bases). The CDR3 is made up of 11 amino acids. V lost 5 bases, J lost 6 bases, and 10 bases lay in between. Germline assignment: CDR1 DFQATT and CDR2 SNEGSKA (reference sequence). The chain's CDR3 is CSAWGIAEAFF. The DNA of the CDR3 is TGCAGTGCTTGGGGGATCGCTGAAGCTTTCTTT.

This chain links TRBV5-6 with TRBJ1-5, with TRBD1 as a possible D gene (5 bases). The CDR3 length is 12 residues. V dropped 4 bases and J dropped 6 bases, with 8 bases sitting between them. Germline CDR1 reads SGHDT; CDR2 reads YYEEEE. CDR3 sequence (DNA): TGTGCCAGCAGCGCCGGGGGTCAGCCCCAGCATTTT. Translated, it gives CASSAGGQPQHF.

The rearrangement links TRBV6-5 to TRBJ2-1, with a weak D call TRBD2 (6 bases). The V end lost 0 bases, the J end lost 9 bases, and 9 bases lay between the germline ends. Germline values: CDR1 MNHEY, CDR2 SVGAGI. CDR3 length: 13 residues. The chain's CDR3 is CASSYSGGREQFF. The CDR3 DNA follows: TGTGCCAGCAGTTACTCGGGGGGACGTGAGCAGTTCTTC.

The chain combines TRBV10-3 with TRBJ1-2; no definite D call. Trimming removed 7 bases from V and 7 bases from J, with 16 bases in between. CDR1 and CDR2 from the germline V gene are ENHRY and SYGVKD. This CDR3 contains 13 residues. CDR3 in amino acids: CAITLDRRGGYTF. The DNA of the CDR3 is TGTGCCATCACCTTAGACCGGCGAGGTGGCTACACCTTC.

The chain combines TRBV19 with TRBJ2-2; TRBD1 matches 7 bases. The V and J ends lost 4 bases and 2 bases, in that order; junction bases with no gene match: 4. The V gene's germline CDR1 is LNHDA and CDR2 SQIVND (reference sequence). The CDR3 totals 15 residues. The CDR3 nucleotides read TGTGCCAGTAGTAAGGGGGCGGCTAACACCGGGGAGCTGTTTTTT. It translates to CASSKGAANTGELFF.

The J gene is TRBJ2-5, the V gene TRBV20-1; 7 bases align to TRBD2. The CDR3 extends over 15 amino acids. In germline, CDR1 is DFQATT, CDR2 SNEGSKA (reference sequence). V was clipped by 3 bases and J by 2 bases; unmatched bases: 9. For the CDR3, the DNA is TGCAGTGCTAGTAGGACTAGGGGACCTCAAGAGACCCAGTACTTC. Its translation: CSASRTRGPQETQYF.